A selection of T cell receptor beta chains follows, all from one sample in a study of blood T cell repertoires in COVID-19. This table comes from immunoSEQ multiplex PCR, and its TCRdb copy is limited to in-frame clones, with some not included. The sample records 200,000 to 250,000 clones, 85% to 90% being singletons. The specimen was peripheral blood. These receptors were taken from a woman between 45 and 65 years old with acute or convalescent COVID-19. Both conserved end residues are part of each CDR3. The D gene is left open where the match is weak. Some rows mark clone size as missing; the rest say once, few, many or name a class of expanded clone.

CDR3nt	CDR3aa	d_gene	abundance	v_gene	j_gene
TGTGCCAGCAGTAGCGCAGGAGATACGCAGTATTTT	CASSSAGDTQYF	NA	NA	TRBV5-5	TRBJ2-3
TGTGCCAGCAGCCCCTGGAGGCAGGCTTCCACTGAAGCTTTCTTT	CASSPWRQASTEAFF	NA	NA	TRBV5-4	TRBJ1-1
TGTGCCAGTAGCACACAGGCGTACACTGAAGCTTTCTTT	CASSTQAYTEAFF	NA	NA	TRBV19	TRBJ1-1
TGTGCCAGCAGTTACTCGGGGCTAGCGGGTCAAGAGACCCAGTACTTC	CASSYSGLAGQETQYF	TRBD2	NA	TRBV6-5	TRBJ2-5
TGCGCCAGCAGTGAGTCGGCCGGGAGCGGGAATGAGCAGTTCTTC	CASSESAGSGNEQFF	NA	NA	TRBV10-1	TRBJ2-1
TGTGCCAGCAGCCCCGGGACAGGGGGTAATGAAAAACTGTTTTTT	CASSPGTGGNEKLFF	TRBD1	NA	TRBV6-2/TRBV6-3	TRBJ1-4
TGTGCCAGCAGCTTAGGGGCTAGCGGGAGGGCCTCCGAGACCCAGTACTTC	CASSLGASGRASETQYF	TRBD2	few	TRBV11-3	TRBJ2-5
TGTGCCAGTGGGGACAGTCTAGTTTCGGGGCAGTACTTC	CASGDSLVSGQYF	TRBD1	NA	TRBV19	TRBJ2-7
TGTGCCAGAAGCTTGTCGATCGGACAGGGCTCTACCCGCAATCAGCCCCAGCATTTT	CARSLSIGQGSTRNQPQHF	TRBD1	NA	TRBV5-3	TRBJ1-5
TGTGCCAGCAGTGAATGGGGGGGAGATTTAAGTGGCTACACCTTC	CASSEWGGDLSGYTF	NA	NA	TRBV25-1	TRBJ1-2
TGTGCCAGCAGTTACGCGGGGGGCGGCAATCAGCCCCAGCATTTT	CASSYAGGGNQPQHF	NA	NA	TRBV6-2/TRBV6-3	TRBJ1-5
TGTGCCTGGAGTCCTGTCCAGGGGCCTAACTATGGCTACACCTTC	CAWSPVQGPNYGYTF	NA	NA	TRBV30	TRBJ1-2
TGTGCCAGCAGCTTAAAGGAAGGACAGGGGGACACTGAAGCTTTCTTT	CASSLKEGQGDTEAFF	TRBD1	once	TRBV7-6	TRBJ1-1